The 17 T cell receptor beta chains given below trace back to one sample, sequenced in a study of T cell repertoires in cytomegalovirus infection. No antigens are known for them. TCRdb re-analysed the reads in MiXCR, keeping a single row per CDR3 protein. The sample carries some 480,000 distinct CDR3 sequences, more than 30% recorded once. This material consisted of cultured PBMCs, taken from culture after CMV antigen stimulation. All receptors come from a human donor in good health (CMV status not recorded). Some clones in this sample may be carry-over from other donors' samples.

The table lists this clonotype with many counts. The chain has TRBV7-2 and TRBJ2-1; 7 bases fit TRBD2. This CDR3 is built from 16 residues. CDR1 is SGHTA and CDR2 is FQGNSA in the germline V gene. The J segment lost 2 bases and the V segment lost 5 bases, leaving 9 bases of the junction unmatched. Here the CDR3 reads CASSPAAGETYNEQFF. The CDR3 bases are TGTGCCAGCAGCCCAGCGGCGGGAGAGACCTACAATGAGCAGTTCTTC.

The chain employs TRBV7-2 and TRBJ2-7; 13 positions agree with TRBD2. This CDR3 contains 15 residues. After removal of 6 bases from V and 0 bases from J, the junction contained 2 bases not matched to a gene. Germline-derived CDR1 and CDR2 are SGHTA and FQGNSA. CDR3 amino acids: CASSWTSGSSYEQYV. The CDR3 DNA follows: TGTGCCAGCAGTTGGACTAGCGGGAGCTCCTACGAGCAGTACGTC.

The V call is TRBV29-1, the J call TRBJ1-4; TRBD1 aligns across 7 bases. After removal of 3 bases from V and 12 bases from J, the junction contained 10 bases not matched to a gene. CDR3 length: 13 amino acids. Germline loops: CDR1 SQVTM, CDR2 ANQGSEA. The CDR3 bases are TGCAGCGTTGAGCCCCAGACAGGGTCAGAACTGTTTTTT. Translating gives CSVEPQTGSELFF.

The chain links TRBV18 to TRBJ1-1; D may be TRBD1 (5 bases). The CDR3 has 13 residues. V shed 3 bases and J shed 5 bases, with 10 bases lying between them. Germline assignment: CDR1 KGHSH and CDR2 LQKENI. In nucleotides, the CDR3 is TGTGCCAGCTCACCTAGGGGTCGGACTGAAGCTTTCTTT. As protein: CASSPRGRTEAFF.

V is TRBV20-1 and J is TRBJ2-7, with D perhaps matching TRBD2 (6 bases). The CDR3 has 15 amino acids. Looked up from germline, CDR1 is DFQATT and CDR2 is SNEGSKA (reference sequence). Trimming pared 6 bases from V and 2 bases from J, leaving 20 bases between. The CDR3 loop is CSAKRASGGPYEQYF. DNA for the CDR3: TGCAGTGCCAAAAGAGCCAGCGGAGGGCCCTACGAGCAGTACTTC.

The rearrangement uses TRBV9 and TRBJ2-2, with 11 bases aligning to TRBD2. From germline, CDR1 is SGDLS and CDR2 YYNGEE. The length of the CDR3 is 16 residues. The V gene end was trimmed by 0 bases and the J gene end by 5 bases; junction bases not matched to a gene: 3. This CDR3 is CASSVDLAGGTGELFF. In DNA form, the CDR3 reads TGTGCCAGCAGCGTAGATCTAGCGGGAGGAACCGGGGAGCTGTTTTTT.

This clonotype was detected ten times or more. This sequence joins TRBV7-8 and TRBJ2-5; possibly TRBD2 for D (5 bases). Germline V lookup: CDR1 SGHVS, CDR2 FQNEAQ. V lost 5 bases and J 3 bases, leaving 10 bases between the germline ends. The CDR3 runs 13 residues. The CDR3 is CASSQSGEETQYF. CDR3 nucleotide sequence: TGTGCCAGCAGCCAGTCCGGGGAAGAGACCCAGTACTTC.

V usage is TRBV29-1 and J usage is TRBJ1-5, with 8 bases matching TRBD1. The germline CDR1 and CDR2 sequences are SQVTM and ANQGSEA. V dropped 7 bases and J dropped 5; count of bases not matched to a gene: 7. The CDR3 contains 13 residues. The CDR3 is CSALTTGDQPQHF. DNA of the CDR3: TGCAGCGCCTTAACGACAGGGGATCAGCCCCAGCATTTT.

The CDR3 DNA reads as TGTGCCAGCAGTTTACGAGAGGCCTCCTACGAGCAGTACTTC. Translation gives CASSLREASYEQYF. The chain links TRBV12-3 or TRBV12-4 to TRBJ2-7; D gene uncertain. V shed 2 bases and J shed 0 bases, with 8 bases lying between them. The CDR3 has 14 residues.

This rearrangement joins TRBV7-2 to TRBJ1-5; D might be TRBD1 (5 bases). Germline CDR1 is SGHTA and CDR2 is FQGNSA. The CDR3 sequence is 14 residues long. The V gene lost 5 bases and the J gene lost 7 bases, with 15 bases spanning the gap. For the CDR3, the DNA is TGTGCCAGCAGCCGGATGGGGGTGGAGCAGCCCCAGCATTTT. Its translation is CASSRMGVEQPQHF.

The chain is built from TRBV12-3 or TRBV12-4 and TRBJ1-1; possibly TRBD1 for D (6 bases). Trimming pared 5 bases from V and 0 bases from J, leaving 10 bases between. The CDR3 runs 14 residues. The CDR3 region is CASSEGGMNTEAFF. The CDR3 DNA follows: TGTGCCAGCAGTGAAGGGGGAATGAACACTGAAGCTTTCTTT.

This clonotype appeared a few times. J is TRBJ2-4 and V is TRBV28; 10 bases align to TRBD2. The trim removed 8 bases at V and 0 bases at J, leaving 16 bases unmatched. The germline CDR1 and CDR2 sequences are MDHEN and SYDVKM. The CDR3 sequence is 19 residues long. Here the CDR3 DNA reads TGTGCCAGCCCCCCTTCCGGCGGAGCGGGAGGGTTAGCCAAAAACATTCAGTACTTC. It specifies CASPPSGGAGGLAKNIQYF.

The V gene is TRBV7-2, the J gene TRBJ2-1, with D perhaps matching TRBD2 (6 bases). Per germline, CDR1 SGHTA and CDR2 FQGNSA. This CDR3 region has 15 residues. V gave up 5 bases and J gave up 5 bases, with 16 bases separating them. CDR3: CASSPIPRGDNEQFF. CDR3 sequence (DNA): TGTGCCAGCAGCCCTATCCCGCGGGGCGACAATGAGCAGTTCTTC.

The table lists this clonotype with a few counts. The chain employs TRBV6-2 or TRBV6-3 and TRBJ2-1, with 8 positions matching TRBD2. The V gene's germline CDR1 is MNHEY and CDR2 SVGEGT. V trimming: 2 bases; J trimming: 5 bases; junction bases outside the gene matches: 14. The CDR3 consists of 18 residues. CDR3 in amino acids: CASSYPSPPGLDNNEQFF. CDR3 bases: TGTGCCAGCAGTTACCCTAGCCCTCCGGGACTAGATAACAATGAGCAGTTCTTC.

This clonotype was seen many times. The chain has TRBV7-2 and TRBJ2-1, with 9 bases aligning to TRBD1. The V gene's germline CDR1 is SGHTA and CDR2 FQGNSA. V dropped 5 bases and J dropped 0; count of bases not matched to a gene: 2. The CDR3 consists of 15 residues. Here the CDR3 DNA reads TGTGCCAGCAGCCCGGACAGGGGCTCCTACAATGAGCAGTTCTTC. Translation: CASSPDRGSYNEQFF.

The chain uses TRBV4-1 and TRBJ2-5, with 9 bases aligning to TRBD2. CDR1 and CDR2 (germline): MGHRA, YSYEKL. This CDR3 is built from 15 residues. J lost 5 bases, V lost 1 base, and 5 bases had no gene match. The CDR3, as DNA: TGCGCCAGCAGCCAAGTGCTAGCGGGATCTGAGACCCAGTACTTC. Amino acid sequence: CASSQVLAGSETQYF.

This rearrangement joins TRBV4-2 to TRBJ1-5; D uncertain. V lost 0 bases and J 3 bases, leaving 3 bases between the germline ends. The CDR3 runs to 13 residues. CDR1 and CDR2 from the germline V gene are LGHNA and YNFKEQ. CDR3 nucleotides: TGTGCCAGCAGCCAAGAGCCCAATCAGCCCCAGCATTTT. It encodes CASSQEPNQPQHF.